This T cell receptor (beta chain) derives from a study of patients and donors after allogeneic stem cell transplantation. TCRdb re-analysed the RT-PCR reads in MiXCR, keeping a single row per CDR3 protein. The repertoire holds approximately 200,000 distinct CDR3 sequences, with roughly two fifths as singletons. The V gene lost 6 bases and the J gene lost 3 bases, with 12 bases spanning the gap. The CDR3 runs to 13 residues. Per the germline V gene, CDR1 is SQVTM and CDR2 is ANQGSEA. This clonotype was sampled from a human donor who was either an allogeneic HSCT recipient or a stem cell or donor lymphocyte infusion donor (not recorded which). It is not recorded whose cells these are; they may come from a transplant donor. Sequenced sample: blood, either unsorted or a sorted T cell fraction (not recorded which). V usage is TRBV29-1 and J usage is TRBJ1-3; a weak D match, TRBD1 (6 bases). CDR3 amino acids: CSVRGGYGNTIYF. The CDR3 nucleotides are TGCAGCGTGAGAGGGGGTTATGGAAACACCATATATTTT.